These T cell receptor beta chains were read from a single sample in a study of CD8 T cells in ankylosing spondylitis. TCRdb reprocessed the 5' RACE reads via MiXCR and lists one record per CDR3 protein. The repertoire consists of some 340,000 distinct CDR3 sequences, with 14% to 15% occurring once and the leading ten covering roughly 0.99%. Sequenced input: blood, either unsorted or a sorted T cell fraction (not recorded which). The receptors derive from a male donor with ankylosing spondylitis or in good health (not recorded which). CDR3s include the opening cysteine and the closing phenylalanine or tryptophan. D genes are given only for firm matches. Rows give clone size only sometimes, using once, few, many, or a class for an expanded clone.

J gene | D gene | clone size | V gene | CDR3 protein | CDR3 DNA
TRBJ1-5 | NA | NA | TRBV5-1 | CASSPSDGLNQPQHF | TGCGCCAGCAGCCCCTCGGACGGGCTCAATCAGCCCCAGCATTTT
TRBJ1-1 | NA | few | TRBV7-2 | CASSLEAGTTQAFF | TGTGCCAGCAGCTTAGAGGCGGGGACAACCCAAGCTTTCTTT
TRBJ2-1 | TRBD2 | few | TRBV10-2 | CASLGPSSGYYNEQFF | TGCGCCAGCCTGGGCCCATCTAGCGGGTACTACAATGAGCAGTTCTTC
TRBJ1-5 | TRBD1 | NA | TRBV4-1 | CASSQTAGGINRPQHF | TGCGCCAGCAGCCAAACCGCAGGGGGAATCAATCGGCCCCAGCATTTT
TRBJ2-2 | NA | NA | TRBV19 | CATRVMGGPNTGELFF | TGTGCCACCAGGGTTATGGGGGGCCCGAACACCGGGGAGCTGTTTTTT
TRBJ2-3 | TRBD1 | once | TRBV7-8 | CASSLAGTAIPSTDTQYF | TGTGCCAGCAGCTTAGCCGGGACAGCCATCCCTAGCACAGATACGCAGTATTTT
TRBJ1-4 | NA | NA | TRBV25-1 | CASSERWREKLFF | TGTGCCAGCAGTGAACGGTGGCGGGAAAAACTGTTTTTT
TRBJ2-3 | NA | NA | TRBV11-2 | CASSLEPIGGDTQYF | TGTGCCAGCAGCTTAGAGCCGATTGGGGGAGATACGCAGTATTTT
TRBJ2-2 | NA | few | TRBV11-2 | CASSRQSVGELFF | TGTGCCAGCAGCCGTCAAAGTGTCGGGGAGCTGTTTTTT
TRBJ2-1 | TRBD2 | NA | TRBV9 | CASSKLAGGNNKQFF | TGTGCCAGCAGCAAACTAGCGGGGGGGAACAATAAGCAGTTCTTC
TRBJ2-1 | NA | many | TRBV12-3/TRBV12-4 | CASSSEDEQFF | TGTGCCAGCAGTTCCGAGGATGAGCAGTTCTTC
TRBJ2-3 | NA | NA | TRBV12-3/TRBV12-4 | CASRPLVASTDTQYF | TGTGCCAGCAGGCCCCTAGTTGCTAGCACAGATACGCAGTATTTT
TRBJ1-1 | NA | few | TRBV5-1 | CASSPVGGYAEAFF | TGCGCCAGCAGCCCCGTCGGGGGGTACGCTGAAGCTTTCTTT
TRBJ2-7 | NA | NA | TRBV25-1 | CASSPVLTVSSYEQYF | TGTGCCAGCAGTCCGGTCCTGACAGTTAGCTCCTACGAGCAGTACTTC
TRBJ2-1 | NA | NA | TRBV3-1 | CASSDRTTGSSYNEQFF | TGTGCCAGCAGCGATAGAACCACGGGGAGCTCCTACAATGAGCAGTTCTTC
TRBJ2-7 | NA | few | TRBV4-1 | CASSPSDDTRRYEQYF | TGCGCCAGCAGCCCCTCAGACGACACACGCCGCTACGAGCAGTACTTC
TRBJ1-4 | NA | few | TRBV12-3/TRBV12-4 | CASQSGEKLFF | TGTGCCAGCCAATCGGGTGAAAAACTGTTTTTT
TRBJ2-1 | TRBD2 | many | TRBV9 | CASSVGGGYNEQFF | TGTGCCAGCAGCGTTGGCGGGGGATACAATGAGCAGTTCTTC
TRBJ1-2 | TRBD1 | NA | TRBV6-1 | CASSSGTAYLSGYTF | TGTGCCAGCTCTTCTGGGACAGCCTATCTATCCGGCTACACCTTC
TRBJ2-2 | NA | NA | TRBV5-8 | CASSLQLWDNTGELFF | TGTGCCAGCAGCTTGCAGTTGTGGGACAACACCGGGGAGCTGTTTTTT
TRBJ1-5 | NA | NA | TRBV10-3 | CAIVGGEAQPQHF | TGTGCCATTGTAGGGGGGGAAGCGCAGCCCCAGCATTTT
TRBJ1-2 | TRBD1 | few | TRBV9 | CASTLDRGPNYGYTF | TGTGCCAGCACCTTAGACAGGGGCCCTAACTATGGCTACACCTTC
TRBJ1-4 | NA | NA | TRBV2 | CASKRGPGEKLFF | TGTGCCAGCAAAAGGGGACCGGGTGAAAAACTGTTCTTT